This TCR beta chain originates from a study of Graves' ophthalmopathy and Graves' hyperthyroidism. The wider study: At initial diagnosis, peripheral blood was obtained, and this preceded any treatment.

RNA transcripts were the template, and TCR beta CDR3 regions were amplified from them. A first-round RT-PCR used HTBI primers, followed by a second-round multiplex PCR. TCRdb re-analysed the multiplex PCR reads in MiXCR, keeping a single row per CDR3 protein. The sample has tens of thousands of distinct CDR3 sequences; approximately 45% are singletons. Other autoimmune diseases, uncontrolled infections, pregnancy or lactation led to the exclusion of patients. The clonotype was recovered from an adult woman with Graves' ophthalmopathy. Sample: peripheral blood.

CDR3 loop: CAWDGGGNEKLFF. The DNA of the CDR3 is TGTGCCTGGGACGGGGGGGGAAATGAAAAACTGTTTTTT. The chain is built from TRBV30 and TRBJ1-4; D perhaps matches TRBD1 (5 bases). CDR1 is GTSNPN and CDR2 is SVGIG in the germline V gene (reference sequence). There are 13 residues in the CDR3. V lost 5 bases to trimming and J lost 5 bases, with 12 bases between them.